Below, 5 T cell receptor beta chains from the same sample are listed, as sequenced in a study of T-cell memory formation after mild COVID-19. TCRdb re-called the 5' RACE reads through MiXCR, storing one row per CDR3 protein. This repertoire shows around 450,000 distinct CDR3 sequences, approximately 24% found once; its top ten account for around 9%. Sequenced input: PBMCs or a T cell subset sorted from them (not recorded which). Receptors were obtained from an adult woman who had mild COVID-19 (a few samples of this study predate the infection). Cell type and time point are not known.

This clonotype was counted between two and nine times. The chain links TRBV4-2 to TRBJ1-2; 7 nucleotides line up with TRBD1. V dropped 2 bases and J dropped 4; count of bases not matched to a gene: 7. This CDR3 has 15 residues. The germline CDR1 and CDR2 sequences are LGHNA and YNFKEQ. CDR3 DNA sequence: TGTGCCAGCAGCCAAAACGACAGGGATGTCTATGGCTACACCTTC. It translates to CASSQNDRDVYGYTF.

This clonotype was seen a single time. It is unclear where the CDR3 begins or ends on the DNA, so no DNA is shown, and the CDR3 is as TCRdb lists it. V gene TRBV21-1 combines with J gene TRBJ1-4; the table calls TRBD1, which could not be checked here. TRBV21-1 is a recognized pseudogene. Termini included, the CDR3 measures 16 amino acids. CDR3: CASSTRTATLMKNCFF.

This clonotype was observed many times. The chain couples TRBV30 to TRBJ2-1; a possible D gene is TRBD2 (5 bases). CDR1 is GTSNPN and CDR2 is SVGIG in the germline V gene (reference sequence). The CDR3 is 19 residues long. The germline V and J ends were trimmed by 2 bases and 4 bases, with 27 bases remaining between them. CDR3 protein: CAWSPRGRDRPSTYNEQFF. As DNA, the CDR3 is TGTGCCTGGAGTCCCCGAGGACGGGATCGCCCCTCCACATACAATGAGCAGTTCTTC.

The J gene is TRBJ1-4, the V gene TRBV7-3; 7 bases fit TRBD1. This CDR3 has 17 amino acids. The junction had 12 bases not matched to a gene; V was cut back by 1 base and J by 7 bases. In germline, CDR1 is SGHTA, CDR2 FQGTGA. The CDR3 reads CASSLSADRTGGEKLFF. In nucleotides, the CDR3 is TGTGCCAGCAGCTTAAGTGCGGACCGGACAGGAGGTGAAAAACTGTTTTTT.

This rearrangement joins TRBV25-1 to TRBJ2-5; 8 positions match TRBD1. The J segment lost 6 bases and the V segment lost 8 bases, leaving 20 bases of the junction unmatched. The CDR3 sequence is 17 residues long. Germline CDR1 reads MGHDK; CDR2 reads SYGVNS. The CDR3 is CASGPYPDRAGEKTQYF. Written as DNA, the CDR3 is TGTGCCAGCGGACCCTATCCGGACAGGGCCGGGGAAAAGACCCAGTACTTC.